This TCR beta chain was identified in a study of T cells in Graves' hyperthyroidism and ophthalmopathy. The overall study: Peripheral blood specimens were obtained at initial diagnosis, prior to any treatment. Study-level points and caveats: Blood held most thyroid clonotypes expanded above 0.001 frequency.

RNA transcripts served as the template for amplifying TCR beta CDR3 regions. TCR CDR3 underwent first-round RT-PCR with the HTBI primer set. In TCRdb, the multiplex PCR reads were re-called with MiXCR into one record per CDR3 protein. The sample lists 750,000 to 900,000 distinct CDR3 sequences; 35% to 45% were seen once. The table lists this clonotype with a count of one. Antigen: not known. Possible read error: a much larger clone is one base away. On the basis of clinical symptoms, serum thyroxine and TRAb, thyroid ultrasound and orbital computed tomography, diagnoses were made. An approximately 10 ml volume of fresh peripheral blood provided the PBMCs. Germline V lookup: CDR1 KGHDR, CDR2 SFDVKD. V lost 4 bases and J lost 6, with 8 bases in between. This CDR3 spans 13 amino acids.

The source is a man aged 18 to 30 with Graves' hyperthyroidism. The sample comprised blood. This chain links TRBV24-1 with TRBJ2-2, with D perhaps matching TRBD2 (6 bases). CDR3 coding DNA: TGTGCCACCAGTGAAGGAGGGGCCGGGGAGCTGTTTTTT. Translating it yields CATSEGGAGELFF.